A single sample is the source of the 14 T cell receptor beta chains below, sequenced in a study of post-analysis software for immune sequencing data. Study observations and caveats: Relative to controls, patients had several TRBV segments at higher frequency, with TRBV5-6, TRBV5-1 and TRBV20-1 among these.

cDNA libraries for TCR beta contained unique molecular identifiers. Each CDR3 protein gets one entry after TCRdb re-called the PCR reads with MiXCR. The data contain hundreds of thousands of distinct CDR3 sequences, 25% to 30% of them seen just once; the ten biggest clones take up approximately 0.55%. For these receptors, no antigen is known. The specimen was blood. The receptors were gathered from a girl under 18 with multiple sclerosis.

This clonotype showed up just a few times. CDR3 residues: CASSGDRATNYGYTF. In DNA form, the CDR3 reads TGTGCCAGCAGTGGGGACAGGGCAACTAACTATGGCTACACCTTC. V and J are TRBV2 and TRBJ1-2, with TRBD1 matching 9 bases. This CDR3 spans 15 amino acids. CDR1 and CDR2 (germline): SNHLY, FYNNEI. V was pared by 4 bases and J by 0 bases, with 3 bases of the junction left unmatched.

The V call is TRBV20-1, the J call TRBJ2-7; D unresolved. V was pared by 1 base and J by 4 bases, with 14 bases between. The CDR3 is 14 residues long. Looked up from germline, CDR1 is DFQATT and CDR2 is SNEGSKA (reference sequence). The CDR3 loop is CSARAQHVGYEQYF. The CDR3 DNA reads TGCAGTGCTAGAGCCCAGCACGTCGGTTACGAGCAGTACTTC.

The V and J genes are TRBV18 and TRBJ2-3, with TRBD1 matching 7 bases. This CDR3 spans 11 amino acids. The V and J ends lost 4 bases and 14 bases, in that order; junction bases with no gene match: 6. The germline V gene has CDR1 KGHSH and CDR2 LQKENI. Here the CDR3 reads CASSRSTGTYF. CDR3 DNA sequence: TGTGCCAGCTCACGTTCGACAGGGACGTATTTT.

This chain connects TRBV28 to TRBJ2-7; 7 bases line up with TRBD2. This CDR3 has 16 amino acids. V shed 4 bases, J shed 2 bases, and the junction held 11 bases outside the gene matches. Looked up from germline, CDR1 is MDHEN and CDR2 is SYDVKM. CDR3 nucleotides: TGTGCCAGCAGTTCGGAAACCGGGACTAACACCTACGAGCAGTACTTC. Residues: CASSSETGTNTYEQYF.

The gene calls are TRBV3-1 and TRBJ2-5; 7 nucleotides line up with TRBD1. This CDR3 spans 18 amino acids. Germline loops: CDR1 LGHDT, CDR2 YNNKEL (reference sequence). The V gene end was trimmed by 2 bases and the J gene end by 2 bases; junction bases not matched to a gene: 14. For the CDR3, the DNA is TGTGCCAGCAGCCAACCCGGGTTGCTTCCGGGACAGCAAGAGACCCAGTACTTC. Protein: CASSQPGLLPGQQETQYF.

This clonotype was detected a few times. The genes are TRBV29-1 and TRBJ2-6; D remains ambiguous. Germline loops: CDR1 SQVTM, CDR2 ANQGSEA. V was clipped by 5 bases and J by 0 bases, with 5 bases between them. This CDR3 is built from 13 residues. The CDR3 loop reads CSVRFSGANVLTF. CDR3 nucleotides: TGCAGCGTTAGGTTCTCTGGGGCCAACGTCCTGACTTTC. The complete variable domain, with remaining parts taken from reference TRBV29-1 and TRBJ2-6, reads SAVISQKPSRDICQRGTSLTIQCQVDSQVTMMFWYRQQPGQSLTLIATANQGSEATYESGFVIDKFPISRPNLTFSTLTVSNMSPEDSSIYLCSVRFSGANVLTFGAGSRLTVL.

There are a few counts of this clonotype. The CDR3 sequence is CASSSPDSRTDTQYF. CDR3 DNA: TGTGCCAGCAGTTCCCCCGACAGCCGCACAGATACGCAGTATTTT. The chain is built from TRBV12-3 or TRBV12-4 and TRBJ2-3, with D tentatively TRBD1 (5 bases). CDR3 size: 15 residues. V was pared by 4 bases and J by 1 base, with 12 bases between.

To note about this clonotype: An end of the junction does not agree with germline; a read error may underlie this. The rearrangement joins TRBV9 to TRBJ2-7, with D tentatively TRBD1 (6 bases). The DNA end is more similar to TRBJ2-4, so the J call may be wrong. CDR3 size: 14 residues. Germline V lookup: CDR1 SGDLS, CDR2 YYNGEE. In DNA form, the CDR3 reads TGTGCCGGCAGCGTAGTACCAGGGGCCGGCATTCAGTACTTC. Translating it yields CAGSVVPGAGIQYF.

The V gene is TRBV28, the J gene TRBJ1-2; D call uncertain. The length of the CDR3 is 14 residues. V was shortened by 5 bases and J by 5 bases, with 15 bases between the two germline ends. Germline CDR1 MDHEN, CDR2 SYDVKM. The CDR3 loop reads CASSVPLYGYGYTF. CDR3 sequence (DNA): TGTGCCAGCAGTGTTCCCCTTTATGGGTATGGCTACACCTTC.

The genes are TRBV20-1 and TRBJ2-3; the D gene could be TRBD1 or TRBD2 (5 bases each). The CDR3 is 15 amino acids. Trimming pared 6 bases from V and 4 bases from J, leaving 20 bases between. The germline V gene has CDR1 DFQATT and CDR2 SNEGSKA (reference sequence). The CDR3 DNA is TGCAGTGCCCAACCGGGGCCGGAGCCTGCAGATACGCAGTATTTT. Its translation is CSAQPGPEPADTQYF.

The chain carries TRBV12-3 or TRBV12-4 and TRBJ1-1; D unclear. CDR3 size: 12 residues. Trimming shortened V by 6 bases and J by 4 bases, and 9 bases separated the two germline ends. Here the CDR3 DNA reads TGTGCCAGCAGCCAAGAAGGCACTGAAGCTTTCTTT. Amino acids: CASSQEGTEAFF.

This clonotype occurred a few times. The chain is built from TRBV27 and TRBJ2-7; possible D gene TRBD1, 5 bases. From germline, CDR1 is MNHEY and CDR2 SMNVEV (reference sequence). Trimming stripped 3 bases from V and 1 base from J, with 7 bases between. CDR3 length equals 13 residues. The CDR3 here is CASSFRASYEQYF. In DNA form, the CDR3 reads TGTGCCAGCAGTTTCAGGGCTTCCTACGAGCAGTACTTC.

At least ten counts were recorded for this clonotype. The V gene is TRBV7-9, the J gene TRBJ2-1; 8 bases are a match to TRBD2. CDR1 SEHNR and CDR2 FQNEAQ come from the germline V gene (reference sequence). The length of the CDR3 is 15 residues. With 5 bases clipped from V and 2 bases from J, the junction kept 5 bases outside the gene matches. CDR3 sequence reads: CASSLMRGAYNEQFF. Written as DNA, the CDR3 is TGTGCCAGCAGCCTGATGCGGGGGGCCTACAATGAGCAGTTCTTC.

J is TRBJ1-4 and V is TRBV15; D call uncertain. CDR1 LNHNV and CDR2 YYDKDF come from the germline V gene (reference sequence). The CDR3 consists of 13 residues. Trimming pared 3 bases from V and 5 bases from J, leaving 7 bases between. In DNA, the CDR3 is TGTGCCACCAGCAGGACGGACAATGAAAAACTGTTTTTT. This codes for CATSRTDNEKLFF.